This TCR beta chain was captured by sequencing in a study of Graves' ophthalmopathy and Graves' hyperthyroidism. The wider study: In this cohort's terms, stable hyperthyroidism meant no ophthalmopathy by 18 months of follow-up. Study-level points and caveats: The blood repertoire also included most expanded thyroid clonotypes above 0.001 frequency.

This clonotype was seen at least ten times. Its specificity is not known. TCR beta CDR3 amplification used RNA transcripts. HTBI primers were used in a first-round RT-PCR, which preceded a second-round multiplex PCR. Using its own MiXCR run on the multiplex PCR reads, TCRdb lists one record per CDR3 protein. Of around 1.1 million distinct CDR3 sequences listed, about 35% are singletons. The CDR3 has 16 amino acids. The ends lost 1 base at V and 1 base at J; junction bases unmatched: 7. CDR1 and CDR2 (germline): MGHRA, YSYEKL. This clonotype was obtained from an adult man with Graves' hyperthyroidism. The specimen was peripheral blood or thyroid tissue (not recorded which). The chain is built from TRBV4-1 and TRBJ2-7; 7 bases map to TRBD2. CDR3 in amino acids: CASSQGTTSRSYEQYF. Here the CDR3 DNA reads TGCGCCAGCAGCCAAGGGACGACTAGCCGATCCTACGAGCAGTACTTC.